These 15 T cell receptor beta chains were sequenced from one sample in a study of beta chain features in type 1 diabetes. Expressed TCRB transcripts got sequenced, as all isolated RNA was reverse transcribed. This table comes from immunoSEQ multiplex PCR, and its TCRdb copy is limited to in-frame clones, with some not included. The table shows 300,000 to 450,000 clones, with 20% occurring only once. Sequenced input: naive CD4+ T cells from blood. These receptors were obtained from a woman younger than 30 in good health.

The chain joins TRBV29-1 to TRBJ1-3; tentative D call: TRBD1 (6 bases). The CDR3 extends over 13 amino acids. The V end was cut by 4 bases, the J end by 5 bases, with 12 bases between. Germline V gives CDR1 SQVTM, CDR2 ANQGSEA. CDR3 nucleotides: TGCAGCGTTGGGTCTGGGGACAGAAACACCATATATTTT. This translates into CSVGSGDRNTIYF.

This clone was found a few times. The CDR3 protein is CSVEPDRNYGYTF. CDR3 DNA: TGCAGCGTTGAACCTGACAGGAACTATGGCTACACCTTC. This chain uses TRBV29-1 with TRBJ1-2, with TRBD1 as a possible D gene (6 bases). V was cut by 2 bases and J by 2 bases, with 9 bases left in between. This CDR3 contains 13 residues. Per the germline V gene, CDR1 is SQVTM and CDR2 is ANQGSEA.

The rearrangement links TRBV9 to TRBJ2-1; 8 nucleotides line up with TRBD2. The length of the CDR3 is 13 residues. Germline-derived CDR1 and CDR2 are SGDLS and YYNGEE. V shed 2 bases, J shed 7 bases, and the junction held 2 bases outside the gene matches. CDR3 residues: CASSVGTSNEQFF. Written as DNA, the CDR3 is TGTGCCAGCAGCGTTGGGACTAGTAATGAGCAGTTCTTC.

Points on this clone: The same CDR3 also results from other DNA sequences found in this sample. The rearrangement links TRBV2 to TRBJ2-3; D ambiguous. CDR1 and CDR2 (germline): SNHLY, FYNNEI. Between the trimmed V and J ends, which lost 4 bases and 2 bases, there was a span of 4 bases. This CDR3 region has 12 residues. CDR3 residues: CASSALTDTQYF. The CDR3 bases are TGTGCCAGCAGTGCCCTCACAGATACGCAGTATTTT. Full variable domain (missing parts from reference TRBV2 and TRBJ2-3): EPEVTQTPSHQVTQMGQEVILRCVPISNHLYFYWYRQILGQKVEFLVSFYNNEISEKSEIFDDQFSVERPDGSNFTLKIRSTKLEDSAMYFCASSALTDTQYFGPGTRLTVL.

This clone was counted only a few times. The rearrangement joins TRBV6-6 to TRBJ2-1; 7 bases fit TRBD2. Germline assignment: CDR1 MNHNY and CDR2 SVGAGI (reference sequence). The CDR3 contains 15 residues. Germline trimming cut 5 bases from V and 3 bases from J; bases unmatched to any gene: 7. The CDR3 DNA reads as TGTGCCAGCAGTGAGGAACTAGCGAGCTACAATGAGCAGTTCTTC. Translated, it gives CASSEELASYNEQFF.

This clone has just a few counts. V gene TRBV29-1 combines with J gene TRBJ2-5; 11 nucleotides line up with TRBD1. V lost 8 bases, J lost 3 bases, and 5 bases stayed unmatched. The length of the CDR3 is 13 residues. The germline CDR1 and CDR2 sequences are SQVTM and ANQGSEA. CDR3 amino acids: CSFWTGGEETQYF. DNA for the CDR3: TGCAGCTTCTGGACAGGGGGCGAAGAGACCCAGTACTTC.

The gene calls are TRBV30 and TRBJ2-5; 7 bases fit TRBD1. This CDR3 has 15 residues. V gave up 4 bases and J gave up 0 bases; unmatched junction bases: 8. CDR1 is GTSNPN and CDR2 is SVGIG in the germline V gene (reference sequence). CDR3 sequence: CAWISSGTDQETQYF. The CDR3 DNA is TGTGCCTGGATCTCCTCCGGGACAGACCAAGAGACCCAGTACTTC.

This clone was detected only a few times. The genes are TRBV18 and TRBJ2-7, with 9 nucleotides matching TRBD1. CDR1 and CDR2 from the germline V gene are KGHSH and LQKENI. The CDR3 is 14 residues long. The junction had 9 bases not matched to a gene; V was cut back by 10 bases and J by 2 bases. The CDR3 loop is CATRMDRGPYEQYF. The CDR3 DNA follows: TGTGCCACCAGAATGGACAGGGGACCCTACGAGCAGTACTTC.

This clone has just a few counts. The chain combines TRBV11-2 with TRBJ2-7, with a possible D match to TRBD2 (6 bases). The ends were cut back, 5 bases at V and 3 bases at J, with 11 bases in the middle. The CDR3 runs to 13 residues. Germline CDR1 and CDR2: SGHAT and FQNNGV. CDR3: CASSPRDFYEQYF. As DNA, the CDR3 is TGTGCCAGCAGCCCCCGGGACTTCTACGAGCAGTACTTC.

This clone was found a few times. The gene calls are TRBV6-6 and TRBJ2-3; tentatively, D is TRBD2 (6 bases). Germline CDR1 MNHNY, CDR2 SVGAGI (reference sequence). The germline V and J ends were trimmed by 2 bases and 6 bases, with 6 bases remaining between them. CDR3 size: 12 residues. CDR3 loop: CASSYRGDTQYF. The CDR3, as DNA: TGTGCCAGCAGTTACCGGGGGGATACGCAGTATTTT.

This clone has a handful of counts. The rearrangement uses TRBV30 and TRBJ1-1, with D tentatively TRBD1 (6 bases). Trimming pared 5 bases from V and 0 bases from J, leaving 10 bases between. The CDR3 has 13 residues. CDR1 is GTSNPN and CDR2 is SVGIG in the germline V gene (reference sequence). The CDR3 region is CAWAQGLNTEAFF. The DNA for the CDR3 is TGTGCCTGGGCACAGGGTCTGAACACTGAAGCTTTCTTT.

The chain uses TRBV6-1 and TRBJ2-5, with 8 nucleotides matching TRBD2. The germline V gene encodes CDR1 MNHNS and CDR2 SASEGT. The V segment lost 6 bases and the J segment 3 bases; nucleotides outside the gene matches: 3. The CDR3 is made up of 13 amino acids. The CDR3, as DNA: TGTGCCAGCAGCCCGGGACTAGAAGAGACCCAGTACTTC. This sequence encodes CASSPGLEETQYF.

The chain employs TRBV5-1 and TRBJ1-6; 10 nucleotides line up with TRBD1. V trimming: 6 bases; J trimming: 8 bases; junction bases outside the gene matches: 11. CDR3 length: 16 residues. Germline V gene data show CDR1 as SGHRS and CDR2 as YFSETQ. The CDR3 is CASTLGGDRGDSPLHF. CDR3 DNA: TGCGCCAGCACATTGGGGGGGGACAGGGGTGATTCACCCCTCCACTTT. The whole variable domain, remainder taken from reference TRBV5-1 and TRBJ1-6, is KAGVTQTPRYLIKTRGQQVTLSCSPISGHRSVSWYQQTPGQGLQFLFEYFSETQRNKGNFPGRFSGRQFSNSRSEMNVSTLELGDSALYLCASTLGGDRGDSPLHFGNGTRLTVT.

This clone was observed once. The V call is TRBV18, the J call TRBJ1-3; D is uncertain. The germline CDR1 and CDR2 sequences are KGHSH and LQKENI. The CDR3 totals 15 residues. V shed 5 bases and J shed 0 bases, with 11 bases lying between them. This CDR3 reads CASSGRPRSGNTIYF. The CDR3 bases are TGTGCCAGCTCAGGGCGACCCCGCTCTGGAAACACCATATATTTT.

This clone was counted between two and nine times. This same CDR3 is encoded by further DNA sequences in the sample. The rearrangement links TRBV2 to TRBJ1-1, with 7 bases lining up with TRBD1. V shed 2 bases, J shed 4 bases, and the junction held 1 base outside the gene matches. From germline, CDR1 is SNHLY and CDR2 FYNNEI. The CDR3 covers 13 residues. CDR3 sequence reads: CASSEQGVTEAFF. The CDR3 nucleotides read TGTGCCAGCAGTGAACAGGGGGTCACTGAAGCTTTCTTT. Complete variable domain (other parts from reference TRBV2 and TRBJ1-1): EPEVTQTPSHQVTQMGQEVILRCVPISNHLYFYWYRQILGQKVEFLVSFYNNEISEKSEIFDDQFSVERPDGSNFTLKIRSTKLEDSAMYFCASSEQGVTEAFFGQGTRLTVV.